This passage covers 4 T cell receptor beta chains from one sample sequenced in a study of T cell responses to AZD1222 COVID-19 vaccine. Data came from immunoSEQ multiplex PCR; TCRdb stores just in-frame clones and leaves some out. The sample includes about 120,000 clones, 93% of them seen just once. The sequencing here drew on peripheral blood, taken on day 0 of AZD1222 vaccination. Every receptor here comes from an adult in good health.

V and J are TRBV27 and TRBJ2-3, with TRBD1 matching over 7 bases. CDR1 and CDR2 (germline): MNHEY, SMNVEV (reference sequence). V lost 6 bases to trimming and J lost 1 base; unmatched junction nucleotides: 10. The CDR3 totals 16 residues. The CDR3 nucleotides are TGTGCCAGCAGAGGAGGCACAGGGGCCCGCACAGATACGCAGTATTTT. Translating gives CASRGGTGARTDTQYF.

The chain couples TRBV6-5 to TRBJ1-1, with TRBD1 matching 9 bases. Trimming took 4 bases from V and 10 from J; bases not matched to a gene: 7. Germline values: CDR1 MNHEY, CDR2 SVGAGI. This CDR3 has 13 amino acids. The chain's CDR3 is CASSSDRGLGAFF. The CDR3 DNA reads TGTGCCAGCAGTTCGGACAGGGGCCTCGGAGCTTTCTTT.

The chain has TRBV5-5 and TRBJ2-7; D gene ambiguous. The germline gives CDR1 SGHKS, CDR2 YYEKEE (reference sequence). Trimming took off 1 base at V and 2 bases at J, with 19 bases between the two ends. This CDR3 has 17 residues. The CDR3 reads CASSLLNSRVGTYEQYF. The CDR3 DNA sequence: TGTGCCAGCAGCTTGTTAAATAGCAGAGTAGGAACCTACGAGCAGTACTTC.

J is TRBJ2-3 and V is TRBV9, with D unresolved. The CDR3 runs 13 residues. CDR1 and CDR2 from the germline V gene are SGDLS and YYNGEE. V lost 0 bases and J 0 bases, leaving 2 bases between the germline ends. CDR3 sequence reads: CASSVVSTDTQYF. CDR3 nucleotides: TGTGCCAGCAGCGTAGTAAGCACAGATACGCAGTATTTT.